This T cell receptor beta chain was sequenced in a study of shared clonotypes between healthy human individuals. Regarding the study as a whole: Clonotype sharing across a few donors was observed for approximately 5% of naive CD4 clonotypes. Incomplete sequencing of sorted subsets was indicated by rarefaction despite large depth.

Only CD45RO-negative cells positively selected for CCR7 counted as naive CD8 cells, so terminally differentiated effector memory CD45RA+ cells were excluded. About this clone: The antigen is unknown.

Sequenced by immunoSEQ multiplex PCR; TCRdb stores in-frame clones only, minus some. This sample has around 2,000,000 clones; roughly 95% occur once, and the top ten carry about 1.1%. V was shortened by 6 bases and J by 1 base, with 9 bases between the two germline ends. Per germline, CDR1 MNHNY and CDR2 SVGAGI (reference sequence). The CDR3 runs to 13 residues. Sequenced sample: naive CD8+ T cells sorted from blood. This chain connects TRBV6-6 to TRBJ1-1, with D possibly TRBD1 on 6 matching bases. This TCR derives from a man aged 18 to 30 in good health. The CDR3 DNA sequence: TGTGCCAGCAGGCCGACAGGGAACACTGAAGCTTTCTTT. This gives the protein CASRPTGNTEAFF.